This TCR beta chain comes out of a study of T cell repertoires in cytomegalovirus infection. On the study more broadly: Well-studied HLA-B-restricted epitopes and recently identified HLA-C-restricted epitopes of CMV were both used in the study.

From the reads, TCRdb called clonotypes with MiXCR, one entry per CDR3 protein. This table holds about 900,000 distinct CDR3 sequences, about 33% found once. This clonotype was found many times. Its specificity is unknown. This CDR3 spans 13 amino acids. Deletions cut 5 bases from V and 2 bases from J, with 8 bases between. Germline V gene lookup returns CDR1 LNHDA and CDR2 SQIVND (reference sequence). The TCR originated in a human donor in good health (CMV status not recorded). Some clones in this sample may be carry-over from other donors' samples. This specimen was cultured CD8+ T cells from PBMCs, taken from culture after CMV antigen stimulation. The V and J genes are TRBV19 and TRBJ2-3; D may match TRBD1 or TRBD2 (5 bases each). CDR3 protein: CASSWGTTDTQYF. The CDR3 DNA reads TGTGCCAGTAGTTGGGGGACCACAGATACGCAGTATTTT.